This entry lists 21 T cell receptor beta chains sequenced from one sample in a study of blood T cell repertoires in COVID-19. The repertoire was sequenced with immunoSEQ multiplex PCR; TCRdb's copy has only in-frame clones and lacks some. The sample yields 150,000 or so clones, more than 80% seen once. The source material was peripheral blood. The receptors shown here come from a man younger than 30 with COVID-19, enrolled during active disease.

The chain links TRBV6-5 to TRBJ1-1; D might be TRBD1 (6 bases). The CDR3 runs 13 residues. The germline V gene has CDR1 MNHEY and CDR2 SVGAGI. V was cut by 5 bases and J by 3 bases, with 10 bases left in between. CDR3 in amino acids: CASSPGQYTEAFF. The CDR3 coding sequence is TGTGCCAGCAGTCCTGGACAGTACACTGAAGCTTTCTTT.

CDR3 residues: CASSQELTGTENTEAFF. The CDR3 DNA is TGTGCCAGCAGCCAAGAACTCACCGGGACAGAGAACACTGAAGCTTTCTTT. The rearrangement joins TRBV4-2 to TRBJ1-1; 7 nucleotides agree with TRBD1. Per germline, CDR1 LGHNA and CDR2 YNFKEQ. Germline trimming cut 0 bases from V and 1 base from J; bases unmatched to any gene: 8. This CDR3 has 17 residues.

The chain employs TRBV5-1 and TRBJ1-1; D perhaps matches TRBD1 (6 bases). Germline V gene data show CDR1 as SGHRS and CDR2 as YFSETQ. Trimming shortened V by 6 bases and J by 5 bases, and 17 bases separated the two germline ends. The CDR3 covers 14 residues. The CDR3: CASTPGGARTEAFF. CDR3 bases: TGCGCCAGCACCCCGGGGGGGGCCCGGACTGAAGCTTTCTTT.

The genes are TRBV12-3 or TRBV12-4 and TRBJ2-7, with 7 bases fitting TRBD1. This CDR3 comprises 13 residues. J gave up 6 bases and V 3 bases, and 5 bases lay outside the gene matches. The CDR3 is CASSLGRGSEQYF. The DNA for the CDR3 is TGTGCCAGCAGTTTGGGCAGGGGGTCCGAGCAGTACTTC.

This clone appeared a few times. At one boundary the junction diverges from the germline segment, which might be a read error. The chain carries TRBV27 and TRBJ1-4; 7 bases are a match to TRBD1. This CDR3 is 13 amino acids long. Germline CDR1 is MNHEY and CDR2 is SMNVEV (reference sequence). CDR3 in DNA: TGTGCCAGCAGTCTCGGCGGACAGGCGGAACTGCTTTTT. It codes for CASSLGGQAELLF.

CDR3 sequence: CASSLKLAAYNEQFF. DNA for the CDR3: TGTGCCAGCAGCTTAAAACTAGCGGCATACAATGAGCAGTTCTTC. The chain links TRBV5-8 to TRBJ2-1; TRBD2 agrees at 8 bases. From germline, CDR1 is SGHTS and CDR2 YDEGEE. V gave up 2 bases and J gave up 4 bases; unmatched junction bases: 5. The CDR3 runs 15 residues.

The rearrangement links TRBV29-1 to TRBJ2-7, with TRBD2 matching over 12 bases. CDR1 and CDR2 (germline): SQVTM, ANQGSEA. Trimming took 7 bases from V and 2 from J; bases not matched to a gene: 3. The CDR3 extends over 13 amino acids. The CDR3 here is CSARTSGAYEQYF. The CDR3 region has the DNA TGCAGCGCACGGACTAGCGGGGCCTACGAGCAGTACTTC.

The chain has TRBV27 and TRBJ2-7; D possibly corresponds to TRBD2 (6 bases). CDR1 MNHEY and CDR2 SMNVEV come from the germline V gene (reference sequence). The CDR3 is 13 residues long. Trimming removed 1 base from V and 6 bases from J, with 10 bases in between. The CDR3 loop is CASSLLGGREQYF. CDR3 DNA sequence: TGTGCCAGCAGTTTATTGGGGGGTCGCGAGCAGTACTTC.

The chain joins TRBV7-9 to TRBJ2-7, with D maybe TRBD2 (6 bases). The germline CDR1 and CDR2 sequences are SEHNR and FQNEAQ (reference sequence). Deletions cut 1 base from V and 5 bases from J, with 15 bases between. The CDR3 spans 15 residues. The CDR3 spells CASSLVGGRTHEQYF. The CDR3 nucleotides are TGTGCCAGCAGCTTAGTGGGTGGGAGGACCCACGAGCAGTACTTC.

The rearrangement joins TRBV30 to TRBJ2-1; tentatively, D is TRBD2 (5 bases). V was clipped by 2 bases and J by 9 bases, with 8 bases between them. CDR1 is GTSNPN and CDR2 is SVGIG in the germline V gene (reference sequence). The CDR3 loop spans 11 amino acids. The DNA for the CDR3 is TGTGCCTGGAGTTGGAGGTTTGAGCAGTTCTTC. It is translated as CAWSWRFEQFF. Supplemented by reference TRBV30 and TRBJ2-1, the full variable domain reads SQTIHQWPATLVQPVGSPLSLECTVEGTSNPNLYWYRQAAGRGLQLLFYSVGIGQISSEVPQNLSASRPQDRQFILSSKKLLLSDSGFYLCAWSWRFEQFFGPGTRLTVL.

V is TRBV19 and J is TRBJ1-6; D not resolved. In germline, CDR1 is LNHDA, CDR2 SQIVND (reference sequence). V lost 7 bases to trimming and J lost 9 bases, with 16 bases between them. The CDR3 length is 14 residues. The CDR3 is CASKNGLFGSPLHF. CDR3 nucleotide sequence: TGTGCCAGTAAGAATGGACTCTTCGGTTCACCCCTCCACTTT.

This rearrangement joins TRBV9 to TRBJ2-3; D is possibly TRBD1 (5 bases). Trimming took 4 bases from V and 0 from J, leaving 12 bases between them. CDR3 length equals 15 residues. Germline V gives CDR1 SGDLS, CDR2 YYNGEE. The chain's CDR3 is CASSKGRTSTDTQYF. In DNA, the CDR3 is TGTGCCAGCAGCAAGGGGCGAACTAGCACAGATACGCAGTATTTT.

This clone appeared once. DNA for the CDR3: TGTGCCAGCAGCTTAGCGGGAGGGACGAGGGAGCAGTACTTC. It yields the protein CASSLAGGTREQYF. The V and J genes are TRBV7-8 and TRBJ2-7, with 7 bases fitting TRBD2. The CDR3 runs to 14 residues. J lost 7 bases, V lost 0 bases, and 6 bases had no gene match. From germline, CDR1 is SGHVS and CDR2 FQNEAQ.

The chain is built from TRBV29-1 and TRBJ2-5, with D tentatively TRBD1 (6 bases). V lost 0 bases, J lost 1 base, and 12 bases lay in between. The CDR3 extends over 15 amino acids. The germline gives CDR1 SQVTM, CDR2 ANQGSEA. The CDR3 is CSVEDTGTAQETQYF. The CDR3 DNA follows: TGCAGCGTTGAAGATACAGGGACCGCCCAAGAGACCCAGTACTTC.

This sequence joins TRBV5-4 and TRBJ2-1, with a possible D match to TRBD2 (5 bases). The V gene's germline CDR1 is SGHNT and CDR2 YYREEE (reference sequence). V gave up 0 bases and J gave up 10 bases, with 8 bases separating them. This CDR3 has 12 amino acids. The CDR3 sequence is CASSLAGGEQFF. DNA of the CDR3: TGTGCCAGCAGCTTGGCGGGCGGGGAGCAGTTCTTC.

The chain joins TRBV5-1 to TRBJ1-2; D perhaps matches TRBD1 (5 bases). The V gene lost 0 bases and the J gene lost 7 bases, with 19 bases spanning the gap. Germline CDR1 is SGHRS and CDR2 is YFSETQ. The length of the CDR3 is 16 residues. The CDR3 loop reads CASSLGLGALLGGYTF. CDR3 sequence (DNA): TGCGCCAGCAGCTTGGGTCTTGGGGCGCTCCTCGGTGGCTACACCTTC.

The genes are TRBV5-1 and TRBJ2-1, with 10 bases fitting TRBD2. CDR3 length equals 17 residues. CDR1 and CDR2 (germline): SGHRS, YFSETQ. The J segment lost 10 bases and the V segment lost 1 base, leaving 14 bases of the junction unmatched. CDR3 sequence (DNA): TGCGCCAGCAGCTTGTTCTTAATGGCTAGCGGGAGTGGGGAGCAGTTCTTC. Residues: CASSLFLMASGSGEQFF. The full variable domain, its missing parts supplied by reference TRBV5-1 and TRBJ2-1, is KAGVTQTPRYLIKTRGQQVTLSCSPISGHRSVSWYQQTPGQGLQFLFEYFSETQRNKGNFPGRFSGRQFSNSRSEMNVSTLELGDSALYLCASSLFLMASGSGEQFFGPGTRLTVL.

V and J are TRBV4-3 and TRBJ2-1; 7 bases are shared with TRBD1. The CDR3 consists of 16 residues. With 4 bases clipped from V and 3 bases from J, the junction kept 9 bases outside the gene matches. Germline assignment: CDR1 LGHNA and CDR2 YSLEER. The CDR3 region is CASSPGPDRSYNEQFF. CDR3 DNA sequence: TGCGCCAGCAGCCCGGGGCCGGACAGGAGCTACAATGAGCAGTTCTTC.

This clone has just one count. The chain joins TRBV19 to TRBJ2-5; TRBD2 agrees at 12 bases. V was pared by 5 bases and J by 4 bases, with 5 bases of the junction left unmatched. The CDR3 runs 15 residues. Germline V gene data show CDR1 as LNHDA and CDR2 as SQIVND (reference sequence). CDR3 amino acids: CASSFLAGGRETQYF. In DNA form, the CDR3 reads TGTGCCAGTAGTTTCCTAGCGGGAGGGCGAGAGACCCAGTACTTC. The complete variable domain, with remaining parts taken from reference TRBV19 and TRBJ2-5, reads DGGITQSPKYLFRKEGQNVTLSCEQNLNHDAMYWYRQDPGQGLRLIYYSQIVNDFQKGDIAEGYSVSREKKESFPLTVTSAQKNPTAFYLCASSFLAGGRETQYFGPGTRLLVL.

The rearrangement uses TRBV7-9 and TRBJ2-2, with D maybe TRBD2 (5 bases). V lost 8 bases and J 6 bases, leaving 10 bases between the germline ends. The CDR3 has 12 residues. Germline loops: CDR1 SEHNR, CDR2 FQNEAQ (reference sequence). CDR3 sequence: CASHGEAGELFF. The CDR3 bases are TGTGCCAGCCACGGGGAAGCCGGGGAGCTGTTTTTT. The full variable domain, in which reference TRBV7-9 and TRBJ2-2 provide the parts outside the CDR3, is DTGVSQNPRHKITKRGQNVTFRCDPISEHNRLYWYRQTLGQGPEFLTYFQNEAQLEKSRLLSDRFSAERPKGSFSTLEIQRTEQGDSAMYLCASHGEAGELFFGEGSRLTVL.

The gene calls are TRBV7-8 and TRBJ1-5, with TRBD1 as a possible D gene (5 bases). The CDR3 is 15 amino acids. Germline V CDR1 and CDR2: SGHVS, FQNEAQ. Trimming took 0 bases from V and 2 from J, leaving 8 bases between them. The CDR3 sequence is CASSLARDGNQPQHF. CDR3 bases: TGTGCCAGCAGCTTAGCGCGGGACGGCAATCAGCCCCAGCATTTT.